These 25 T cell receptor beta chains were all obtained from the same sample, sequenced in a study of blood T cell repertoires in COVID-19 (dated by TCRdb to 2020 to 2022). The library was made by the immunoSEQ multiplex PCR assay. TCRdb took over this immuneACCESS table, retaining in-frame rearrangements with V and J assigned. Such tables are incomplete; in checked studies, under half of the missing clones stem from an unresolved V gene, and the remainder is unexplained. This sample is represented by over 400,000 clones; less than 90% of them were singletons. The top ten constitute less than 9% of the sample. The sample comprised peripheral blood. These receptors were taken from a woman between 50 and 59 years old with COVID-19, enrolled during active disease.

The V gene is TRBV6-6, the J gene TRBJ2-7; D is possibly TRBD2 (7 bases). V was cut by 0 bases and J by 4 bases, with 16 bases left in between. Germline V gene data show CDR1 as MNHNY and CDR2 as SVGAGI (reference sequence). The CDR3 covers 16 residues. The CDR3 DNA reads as TGTGCCAGCAGTTACTCGGGAGGGGGGGATAAATACGAGCAGTACTTC. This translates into CASSYSGGGDKYEQYF.

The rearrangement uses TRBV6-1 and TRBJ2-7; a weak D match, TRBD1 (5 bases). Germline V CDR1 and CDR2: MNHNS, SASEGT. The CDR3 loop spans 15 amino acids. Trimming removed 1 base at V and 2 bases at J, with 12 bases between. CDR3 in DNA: TGTGCCAGCAGTGAAGGCTGGGGCGTCACCTACGAGCAGTACTTC. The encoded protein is CASSEGWGVTYEQYF.

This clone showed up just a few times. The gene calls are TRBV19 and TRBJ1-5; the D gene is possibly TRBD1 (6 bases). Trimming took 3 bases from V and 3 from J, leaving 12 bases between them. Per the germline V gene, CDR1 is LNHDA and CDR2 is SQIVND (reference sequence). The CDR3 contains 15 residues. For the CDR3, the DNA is TGTGCCAGTAGTATTACAGGGTACTTCAATCAGCCCCAGCATTTT. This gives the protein CASSITGYFNQPQHF.

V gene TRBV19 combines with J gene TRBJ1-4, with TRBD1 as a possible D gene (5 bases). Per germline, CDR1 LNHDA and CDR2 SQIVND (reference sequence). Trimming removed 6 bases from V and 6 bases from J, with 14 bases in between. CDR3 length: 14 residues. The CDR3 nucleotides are TGTGCCAGTAGGACCGGGACTGAGGATGAAAAACTGTTTTTT. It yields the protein CASRTGTEDEKLFF.

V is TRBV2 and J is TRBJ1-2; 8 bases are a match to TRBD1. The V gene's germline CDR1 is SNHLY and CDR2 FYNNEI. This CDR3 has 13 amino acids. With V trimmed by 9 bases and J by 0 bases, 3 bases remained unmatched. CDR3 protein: CARDREANYGYTF. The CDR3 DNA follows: TGTGCCAGGGACAGGGAGGCTAACTATGGCTACACCTTC. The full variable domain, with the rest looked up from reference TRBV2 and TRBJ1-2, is EPEVTQTPSHQVTQMGQEVILRCVPISNHLYFYWYRQILGQKVEFLVSFYNNEISEKSEIFDDQFSVERPDGSNFTLKIRSTKLEDSAMYFCARDREANYGYTFGSGTRLTVV.

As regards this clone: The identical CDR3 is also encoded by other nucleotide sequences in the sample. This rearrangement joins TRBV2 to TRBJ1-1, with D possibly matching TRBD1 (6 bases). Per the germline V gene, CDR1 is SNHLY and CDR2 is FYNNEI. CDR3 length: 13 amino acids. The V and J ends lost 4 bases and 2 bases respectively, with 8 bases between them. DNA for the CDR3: TGTGCCAGCAGTGGAGGGGGTAACACTGAAGCTTTCTTT. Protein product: CASSGGGNTEAFF.

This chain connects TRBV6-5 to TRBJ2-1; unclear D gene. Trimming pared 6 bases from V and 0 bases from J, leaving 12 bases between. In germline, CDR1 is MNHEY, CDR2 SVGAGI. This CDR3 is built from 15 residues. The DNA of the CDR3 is TGTGCCAGCAGCTTCGACATCCCCTCCTACAATGAGCAGTTCTTC. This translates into CASSFDIPSYNEQFF.

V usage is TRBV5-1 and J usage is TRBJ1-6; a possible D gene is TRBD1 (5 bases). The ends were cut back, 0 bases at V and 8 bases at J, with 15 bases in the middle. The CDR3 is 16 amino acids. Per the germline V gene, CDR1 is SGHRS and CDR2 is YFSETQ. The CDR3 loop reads CASSLASGRWDSPLHF. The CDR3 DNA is TGCGCCAGCAGCTTGGCCTCAGGGAGGTGGGATTCACCCCTCCACTTT.

The CDR3 reads CASSEGVGRGYGYTF. Here the CDR3 DNA reads TGTGCCAGCAGTGAAGGGGTGGGGCGAGGCTATGGCTACACCTTC. V is TRBV2 and J is TRBJ1-2; D may be TRBD1 (5 bases). There are 15 residues in the CDR3. The V gene lost 1 base and the J gene lost 4 bases, with 13 bases spanning the gap. Germline-derived CDR1 and CDR2 are SNHLY and FYNNEI.

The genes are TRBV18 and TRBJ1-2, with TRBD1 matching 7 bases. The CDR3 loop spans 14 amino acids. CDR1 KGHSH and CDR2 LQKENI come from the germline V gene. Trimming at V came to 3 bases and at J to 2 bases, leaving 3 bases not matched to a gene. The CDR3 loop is CASSPGQLNYGYTF. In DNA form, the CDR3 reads TGTGCCAGCTCACCGGGACAGCTAAACTATGGCTACACCTTC.

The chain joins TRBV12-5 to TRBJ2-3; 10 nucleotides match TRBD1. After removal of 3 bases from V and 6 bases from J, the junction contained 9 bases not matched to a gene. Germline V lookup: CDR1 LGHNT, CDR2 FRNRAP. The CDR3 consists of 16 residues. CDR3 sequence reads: CASGFWTGGMADTQYF. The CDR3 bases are TGTGCTAGTGGTTTTTGGACAGGGGGAATGGCGGATACGCAGTATTTT.

The CDR3 nucleotides are TGTGCCAGCAGCCTTAGGGGTATTCGAGAAAAACTGTTTTTT. Translating it yields CASSLRGIREKLFF. V and J are TRBV3-1 (or the pseudogene TRBV3-2) and TRBJ1-4, with a weak D call TRBD1 (5 bases). Trimming took off 4 bases at V and 8 bases at J, with 14 bases between the two ends. CDR3 length equals 14 residues. Germline assignment: CDR1 LGHDT and CDR2 YNNKEL (reference sequence).

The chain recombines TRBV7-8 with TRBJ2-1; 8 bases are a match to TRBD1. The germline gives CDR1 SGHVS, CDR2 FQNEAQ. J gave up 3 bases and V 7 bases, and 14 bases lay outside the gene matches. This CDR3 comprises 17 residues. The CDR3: CASMDRDRSGIYNEQFF. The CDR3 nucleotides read TGTGCCAGCATGGACAGGGACAGATCAGGAATCTACAATGAGCAGTTCTTC.

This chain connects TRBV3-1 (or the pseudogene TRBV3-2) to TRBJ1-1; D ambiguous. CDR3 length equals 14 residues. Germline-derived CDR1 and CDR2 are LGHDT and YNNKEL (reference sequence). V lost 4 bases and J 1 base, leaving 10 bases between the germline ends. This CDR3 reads CASSRSTGNTEAFF. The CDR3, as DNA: TGTGCCAGCAGCCGCTCGACTGGGAACACTGAAGCTTTCTTT.

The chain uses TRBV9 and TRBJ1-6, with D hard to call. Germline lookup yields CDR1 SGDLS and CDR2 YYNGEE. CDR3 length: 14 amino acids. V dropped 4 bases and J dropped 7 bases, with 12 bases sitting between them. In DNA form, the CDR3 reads TGTGCCAGCAGCTATGTCGAGGGAAATTCACCCCTCCACTTT. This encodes CASSYVEGNSPLHF.

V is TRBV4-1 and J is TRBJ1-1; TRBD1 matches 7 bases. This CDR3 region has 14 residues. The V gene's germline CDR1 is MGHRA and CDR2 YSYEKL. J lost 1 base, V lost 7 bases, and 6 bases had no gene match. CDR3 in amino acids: CASNRGQTNTEAFF. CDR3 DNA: TGCGCCAGCAATCGGGGACAGACGAACACTGAAGCTTTCTTT.

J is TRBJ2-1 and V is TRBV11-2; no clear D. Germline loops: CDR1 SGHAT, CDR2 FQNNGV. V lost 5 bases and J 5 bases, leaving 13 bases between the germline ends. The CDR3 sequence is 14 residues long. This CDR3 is CASSPGILNNEQFF. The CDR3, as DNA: TGTGCCAGCAGCCCAGGAATTCTAAACAATGAGCAGTTCTTC.

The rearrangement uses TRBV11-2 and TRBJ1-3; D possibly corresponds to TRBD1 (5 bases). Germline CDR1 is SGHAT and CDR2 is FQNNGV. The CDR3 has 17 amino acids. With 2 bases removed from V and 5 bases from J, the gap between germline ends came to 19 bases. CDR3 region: CASSLWGRARPRNTIYF. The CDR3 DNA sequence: TGTGCCAGCAGCTTATGGGGCAGGGCTCGTCCAAGAAACACCATATATTTT. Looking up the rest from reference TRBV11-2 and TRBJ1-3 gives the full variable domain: EAGVAQSPRYKIIEKRQSVAFWCNPISGHATLYWYQQILGQGPKLLIQFQNNGVVDDSQLPKDRFSAERLKGVDSTLKIQPAKLEDSAVYLCASSLWGRARPRNTIYFGEGSWLTVV.

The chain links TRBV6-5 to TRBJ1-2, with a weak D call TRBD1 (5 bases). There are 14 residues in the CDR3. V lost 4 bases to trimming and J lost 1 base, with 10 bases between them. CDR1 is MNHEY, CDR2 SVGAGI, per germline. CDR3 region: CASSSPRGNYGYTF. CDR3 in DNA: TGTGCCAGCAGTTCGCCAAGGGGTAACTATGGCTACACCTTC.

The chain's CDR3 is CASREFSGGQVSQPQHF. In DNA, the CDR3 is TGTGCCAGCAGGGAATTTTCGGGGGGGCAAGTTTCTCAGCCCCAGCATTTT. The V call is TRBV27, the J call TRBJ1-5; tentatively, D is TRBD1 (6 bases). CDR3 length: 17 amino acids. Trimming cost V 6 bases and J 6 bases, with 24 bases left between them. The germline gives CDR1 MNHEY, CDR2 SMNVEV (reference sequence).

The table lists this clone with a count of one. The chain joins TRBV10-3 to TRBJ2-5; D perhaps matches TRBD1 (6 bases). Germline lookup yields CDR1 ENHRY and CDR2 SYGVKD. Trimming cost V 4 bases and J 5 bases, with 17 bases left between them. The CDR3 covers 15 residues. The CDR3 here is CAISASTGLTETQYF. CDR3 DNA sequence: TGTGCCATCAGTGCGTCGACAGGATTGACGGAGACCCAGTACTTC.

The CDR3 DNA follows: TGTGCCAGCAGTTTAGACGTGGGGGGGGCGAGGGCAGATACGCAGTATTTT. It yields the protein CASSLDVGGARADTQYF. The chain employs TRBV9 and TRBJ2-3, with a possible D match to TRBD2 (7 bases). This CDR3 spans 17 amino acids. V lost 5 bases and J 4 bases, leaving 23 bases between the germline ends. Germline CDR1 SGDLS, CDR2 YYNGEE.

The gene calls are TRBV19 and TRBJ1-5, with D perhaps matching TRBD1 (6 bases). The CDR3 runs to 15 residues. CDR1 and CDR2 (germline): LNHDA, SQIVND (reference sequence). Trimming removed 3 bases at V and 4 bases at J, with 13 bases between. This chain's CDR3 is CASSIPRQGNQPQHF. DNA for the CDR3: TGTGCCAGTAGTATTCCGCGGCAGGGGAATCAGCCCCAGCATTTT.

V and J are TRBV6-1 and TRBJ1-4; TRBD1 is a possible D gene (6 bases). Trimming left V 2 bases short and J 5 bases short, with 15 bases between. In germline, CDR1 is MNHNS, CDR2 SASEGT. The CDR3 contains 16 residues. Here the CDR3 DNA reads TGTGCCAGCAGTGAATTCTCACAGGGCGGAAATGAAAAACTGTTTTTT. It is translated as CASSEFSQGGNEKLFF.

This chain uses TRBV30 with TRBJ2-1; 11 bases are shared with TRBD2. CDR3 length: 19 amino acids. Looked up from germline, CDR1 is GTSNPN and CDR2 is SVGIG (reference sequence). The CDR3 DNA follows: TGTGCTCGGAGGAGGCCCATCCGACTAGCGGGACTTCTCTACAATGAGCAGTTCTTC. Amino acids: CARRRPIRLAGLLYNEQFF.